Sequencing of this TCR beta chain was carried out in a study of OX40 agonist ivuxolimab in advanced cancers. Across the study: Melanoma, hepatocellular carcinoma, head and neck or renal cell cancer occurred in dose-escalation patients. Cohort: 80% to 90% men, mean age approximately 60, aged about 20 to 90.

Researchers took blood at baseline, on cycle 4 day 1, and on cycle 7 day 1. Regarding the study as a whole: On average, CD8+ T cells showed a greater number of expanded clones than CD4+.

V lost 3 bases, J lost 4 bases, and 21 bases lay in between. CDR1 and CDR2 (germline): LNHDA, SQIVND (reference sequence). The CDR3 is 17 amino acids. Only one count was recorded for this clone. The antigen remains undetermined. The data were produced by immunoSEQ multiplex PCR, yet TCRdb's version contains in-frame clones alone and is incomplete. The table records roughly 65,000 clones, roughly 85% of them present only once. This chain uses TRBV19 with TRBJ1-1; tentatively, D is TRBD1 (6 bases). The receptor was derived from an adult with an advanced solid tumor such as melanoma, head and neck, liver or kidney cancer. The source material was CD4+ or CD8+ T cells sorted from blood, sampled in a trial of the OX40 agonist ivuxolimab. CDR3 loop: CASSMSSKGGRITEAFF. DNA of the CDR3: TGTGCCAGTAGTATGAGTTCGAAGGGGGGGCGAATCACTGAAGCTTTCTTT.